This TCR beta chain came from a study of early T cells in non-severe SARS-CoV-2 infection. One entry per CDR3 protein, called by TCRdb with MiXCR from the 5' RACE reads. The table lists just over 80,000 distinct CDR3 sequences, roughly 13% of them singletons. Many counts were recorded for this clonotype. The sample taken for sequencing was whole blood. The sequence derives from an adult who was a healthcare worker with PCR-confirmed SARS-CoV-2 infection or an uninfected control (not recorded which).

In DNA form, the CDR3 reads TGTGCCAGCAGCCGGACAGGGGCAAACACCGGGGAGCTGTTTTTT. This encodes CASSRTGANTGELFF. The rearrangement uses TRBV5-6 and TRBJ2-2, with 9 nucleotides matching TRBD1. The CDR3 totals 15 residues. After removal of 4 bases from V and 2 bases from J, the junction contained 3 bases not matched to a gene. Germline assignment: CDR1 SGHDT and CDR2 YYEEEE.